The 5 T cell receptor beta chains listed next were all sequenced from one sample in a study of T cell repertoires in cytomegalovirus infection. TCRdb redid the calling of the reads with MiXCR, one entry per CDR3 protein. The sample has some 270,000 distinct CDR3 sequences; more than 15% are singletons. Material for sequencing was CD8+ T cells from PBMCs. The receptors originated from a human donor in good health (CMV status not recorded). Some clones in this sample may be carry-over from other donors' samples.

This clonotype was observed a handful of times. The chain links TRBV5-6 to TRBJ2-7, with a weak D call TRBD1 (6 bases). The CDR3 covers 11 residues. The germline V gene has CDR1 SGHDT and CDR2 YYEEEE. V lost 6 bases and J lost 6, with 10 bases in between. The CDR3 spells CASTRGGEQYF. In DNA, the CDR3 is TGTGCCAGCACCAGAGGGGGCGAGCAGTACTTC.

This clonotype appeared a few times. The J gene is TRBJ2-2, the V gene TRBV19; the D is unclear. V was cut by 8 bases and J by 1 base, with 5 bases left in between. The V gene's germline CDR1 is LNHDA and CDR2 SQIVND (reference sequence). The length of the CDR3 is 12 residues. CDR3 sequence (DNA): TGTGCCAGTCCCCGGAACACCGGGGAGCTGTTTTTT. Its protein product is CASPRNTGELFF.

Only a few counts were recorded for this clonotype. The J gene is TRBJ1-1, the V gene TRBV18, with D tentatively TRBD1 (6 bases). In germline, CDR1 is KGHSH, CDR2 LQKENI. The CDR3 runs to 17 residues. The germline V and J ends were trimmed by 2 bases and 1 base, with 17 bases remaining between them. Here the CDR3 reads CASSPGRGAVQNTEAFF. Written as DNA, the CDR3 is TGTGCCAGCTCACCAGGCCGGGGGGCCGTCCAGAACACTGAAGCTTTCTTT.

This clonotype was picked up a small number of times. The chain uses TRBV20-1 and TRBJ2-3; 11 nucleotides agree with TRBD2. This CDR3 region has 19 residues. Germline lookup yields CDR1 DFQATT and CDR2 SNEGSKA (reference sequence). V lost 0 bases to trimming and J lost 5 bases; unmatched junction nucleotides: 16. The CDR3 region has the DNA TGCAGTGCTAGAGATCCCCTTTTAGGGACTAGCGGATCCGGAGATACGCAGTATTTT. Encoded protein: CSARDPLLGTSGSGDTQYF.

This rearrangement joins TRBV9 to TRBJ2-3, with 8 positions matching TRBD2. Per germline, CDR1 SGDLS and CDR2 YYNGEE. The CDR3 covers 16 residues. V lost 0 bases to trimming and J lost 3 bases; unmatched junction nucleotides: 6. The CDR3 is CASSVEGGGLTDTQYF. Written as DNA, the CDR3 is TGTGCCAGCAGCGTAGAGGGCGGGGGGCTGACAGATACGCAGTATTTT.